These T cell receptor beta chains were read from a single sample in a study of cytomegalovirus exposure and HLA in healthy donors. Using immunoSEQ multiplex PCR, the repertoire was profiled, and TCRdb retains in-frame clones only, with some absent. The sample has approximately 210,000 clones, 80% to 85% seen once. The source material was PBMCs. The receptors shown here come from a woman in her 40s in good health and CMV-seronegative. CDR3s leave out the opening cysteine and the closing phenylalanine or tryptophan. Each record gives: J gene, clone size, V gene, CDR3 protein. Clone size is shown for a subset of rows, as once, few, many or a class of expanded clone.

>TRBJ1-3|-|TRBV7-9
ASSLASSAGNTIY
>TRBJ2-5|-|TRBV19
ASSIWEGRVYQETQY
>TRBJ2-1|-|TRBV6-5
ASSTSTNEQF
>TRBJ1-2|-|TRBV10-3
ASGQGGGYGYT
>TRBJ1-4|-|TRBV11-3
ASSLVGGANEKLF
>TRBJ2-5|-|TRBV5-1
ASSLLLTGETQY
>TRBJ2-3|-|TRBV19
ASSSPSIRGRFSDTQY
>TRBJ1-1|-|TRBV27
ASSLVSNTEAF
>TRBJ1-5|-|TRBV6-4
ASSVEYSNQPQH
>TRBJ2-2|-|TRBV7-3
ASSLTQGSGELF
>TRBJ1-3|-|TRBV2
ASSVGTENTIY
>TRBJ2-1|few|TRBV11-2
ASTKLAGDYNEQF
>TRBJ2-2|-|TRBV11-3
ASSLGGSTGANTGELF
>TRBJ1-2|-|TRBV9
ASSVGGVGIGYGYT
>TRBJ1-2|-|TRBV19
ASSIGRSRAYGYT
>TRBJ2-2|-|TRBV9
ASSGTASTGELF
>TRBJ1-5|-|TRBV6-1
ATGENSNQPQH
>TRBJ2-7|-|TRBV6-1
ASSPGGSYEQY
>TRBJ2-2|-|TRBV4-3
ASSQEPRGRTGELF
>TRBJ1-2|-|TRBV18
ASSPRGEGFYGYT
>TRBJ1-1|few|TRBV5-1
ASSLRGGTEAF
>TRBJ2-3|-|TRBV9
ASSDGTLRVPNTQY
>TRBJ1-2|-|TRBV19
ASSIQRGGNYGYT
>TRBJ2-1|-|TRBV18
ASSPPGGSMF
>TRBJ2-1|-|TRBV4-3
ASSQDPEGTSGNNEQF
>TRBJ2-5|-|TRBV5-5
ASTLVGGYQETQY
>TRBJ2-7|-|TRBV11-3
ASSLVASYEQY
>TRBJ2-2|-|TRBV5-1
ASSIRLAERDTGELF
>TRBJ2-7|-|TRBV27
ASSLRLAEDYEQY
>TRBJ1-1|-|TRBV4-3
ASSQDLMNTEAF